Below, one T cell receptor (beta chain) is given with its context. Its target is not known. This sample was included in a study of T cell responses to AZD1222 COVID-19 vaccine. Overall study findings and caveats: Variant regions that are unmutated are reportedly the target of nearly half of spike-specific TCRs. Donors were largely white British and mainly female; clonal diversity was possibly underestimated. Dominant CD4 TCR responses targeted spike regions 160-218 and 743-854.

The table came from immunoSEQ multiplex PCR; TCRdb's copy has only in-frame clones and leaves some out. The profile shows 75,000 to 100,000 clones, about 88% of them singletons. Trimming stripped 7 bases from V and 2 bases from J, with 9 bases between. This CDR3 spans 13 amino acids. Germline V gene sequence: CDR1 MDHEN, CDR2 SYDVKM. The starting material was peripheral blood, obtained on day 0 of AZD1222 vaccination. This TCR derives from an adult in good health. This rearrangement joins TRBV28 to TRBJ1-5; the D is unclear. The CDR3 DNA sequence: TGTGCCAGCAAGGTTAGGGGCAATCAGCCCCAGCATTTT. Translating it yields CASKVRGNQPQHF.